The 21 T cell receptor beta chains below all came from one sample that was sequenced in a study of identical twins. Each CDR3 protein is one row after TCRdb ran MiXCR on the 5' RACE reads. The sample gives around 510,000 distinct CDR3 sequences, 14% of which show up once; approximately 1% is in the top ten. A further study also used this sample, focusing on yellow fever vaccine responses in identical twins.

Sequencing input: CD4+ T cells sorted from blood. These receptors all stem from a young woman in good health.

This chain connects TRBV27 to TRBJ2-3, with D tentatively TRBD1 (7 bases). Germline values: CDR1 MNHEY, CDR2 SMNVEV (reference sequence). V was pared by 3 bases and J by 6 bases, with 16 bases between. CDR3 length: 15 amino acids. CDR3 DNA sequence: TGTGCCAGCAGTTTCAGTATCAGGGGGAGGGATACGCAGTATTTT. Residues: CASSFSIRGRDTQYF.

This clonotype was seen only a few times. V usage is TRBV7-2 and J usage is TRBJ1-1; TRBD1 aligns across 8 bases. After removal of 1 base from V and 5 bases from J, the junction contained 6 bases not matched to a gene. Per the germline V gene, CDR1 is SGHTA and CDR2 is FQGNSA. The CDR3 consists of 15 residues. CDR3 sequence: CASSLVGDRWTEAFF. CDR3 nucleotide sequence: TGTGCCAGCAGCTTAGTGGGGGACAGGTGGACTGAAGCTTTCTTT.

CDR3 DNA: TGTGCCAGCAGCCCCCGGCAGGCGGGGGAGACCCAGTACTTC. The encoded protein is CASSPRQAGETQYF. The chain links TRBV14 to TRBJ2-5; tentative D call: TRBD2 (6 bases). Germline CDR1 SGHDN, CDR2 FVKESK. The CDR3 runs to 14 residues. Trimming pared 4 bases from V and 5 bases from J, leaving 14 bases between.

The chain combines TRBV24-1 with TRBJ2-5, with 8 bases matching TRBD2. The CDR3 covers 14 residues. Germline V lookup: CDR1 KGHDR, CDR2 SFDVKD. After removal of 4 bases from V and 4 bases from J, the junction contained 4 bases not matched to a gene. CDR3 amino acids: CATSDGRARETQYF. In DNA, the CDR3 is TGTGCCACCAGTGACGGGAGGGCCCGAGAGACCCAGTACTTC.

The sample holds many counts of this clonotype. V gene TRBV24-1 combines with J gene TRBJ2-3, with TRBD2 matching 9 bases. With 4 bases clipped from V and 6 bases from J, the junction kept 7 bases outside the gene matches. CDR3 length equals 15 residues. Germline V lookup: CDR1 KGHDR, CDR2 SFDVKD. CDR3 in amino acids: CATSDQRGAGDTQYF. The DNA for the CDR3 is TGTGCCACCAGTGACCAGCGGGGGGCAGGTGATACGCAGTATTTT.

The J gene is TRBJ2-7, the V gene TRBV6-1; 10 bases line up with TRBD2. V was pared by 6 bases and J by 9 bases, with 8 bases of the junction left unmatched. CDR1 and CDR2 from the germline V gene are MNHNS and SASEGT. The CDR3 length is 13 residues. The CDR3 DNA follows: TGTGCCAGCAGAACTAGCGGGACGATTTGGCAGTACTTC. As protein: CASRTSGTIWQYF.

In DNA form, the CDR3 reads TGTGCCAGCAGCTCCGCGGGACTAGCGGGAGGGCTCTCCTACGAGCAGTACTTC. Its protein is CASSSAGLAGGLSYEQYF. The chain couples TRBV5-4 to TRBJ2-7; 16 nucleotides match TRBD2. The V segment lost 3 bases and the J segment 0 bases; nucleotides outside the gene matches: 6. CDR1 and CDR2 from the germline V gene are SGHNT and YYREEE (reference sequence). This CDR3 has 18 amino acids.

The gene calls are TRBV29-1 and TRBJ2-5; possible D gene TRBD1, 6 bases. The length of the CDR3 is 12 residues. Trimming stripped 7 bases from V and 2 bases from J, with 11 bases between. In germline, CDR1 is SQVTM, CDR2 ANQGSEA. The CDR3 reads CSAAQGQETQYF. The CDR3 DNA is TGCAGCGCCGCACAGGGACAAGAGACCCAGTACTTC.

Written as DNA, the CDR3 is TGTGCCAGCAGCTTAACCGGGACAGGAAACTACAATGAGCAGTTCTTC. It codes for CASSLTGTGNYNEQFF. The chain couples TRBV7-3 to TRBJ2-1; 8 bases fit TRBD1. V trimming: 0 bases; J trimming: 3 bases; junction bases outside the gene matches: 4. This CDR3 has 16 amino acids. Germline V gene data show CDR1 as SGHTA and CDR2 as FQGTGA.

This clonotype was seen a handful of times. V and J are TRBV5-1 and TRBJ2-1, with D possibly TRBD2 on 6 matching bases. The V end was cut by 3 bases, the J end by 8 bases, with 15 bases between. The CDR3 spans 14 residues. Germline CDR1 reads SGHRS; CDR2 reads YFSETQ. The chain's CDR3 is CASSSTGDGHEQFF. DNA of the CDR3: TGCGCCAGCAGCTCCACGGGGGATGGGCATGAGCAGTTCTTC.

This clonotype occurred a few times. The chain has TRBV7-9 and TRBJ2-2; D is undetermined. Germline CDR1 and CDR2: SEHNR and FQNEAQ (reference sequence). V lost 2 bases to trimming and J lost 0 bases, with 13 bases between them. CDR3 length: 17 residues. In DNA, the CDR3 is TGTGCCAGCAGCTTAATGACGGCATCCTCGAACACCGGGGAGCTGTTTTTT. Its translation: CASSLMTASSNTGELFF.

In this sample, this clonotype turned up once. The chain links TRBV7-2 to TRBJ2-5; D call uncertain. The CDR3 contains 12 residues. The germline V gene has CDR1 SGHTA and CDR2 FQGNSA. Trimming removed 5 bases from V and 5 bases from J, with 9 bases in between. The CDR3 DNA follows: TGTGCCAGCAGCCAAAGGCTGGAGACCCAGTACTTC. Protein sequence: CASSQRLETQYF.

The genes are TRBV12-3 or TRBV12-4 and TRBJ2-7; possibly TRBD2 for D (6 bases). The CDR3 is 15 residues long. Trimming pared 2 bases from V and 5 bases from J, leaving 16 bases between. The CDR3 sequence: CASSLRTAGRHEQYF. Written as DNA, the CDR3 is TGTGCCAGCAGTTTACGAACAGCCGGGAGACACGAGCAGTACTTC.

This clonotype appeared many times. V and J are TRBV7-9 and TRBJ2-3; D is possibly TRBD2 (6 bases). From germline, CDR1 is SEHNR and CDR2 FQNEAQ (reference sequence). The CDR3 runs to 15 residues. V was clipped by 5 bases and J by 5 bases, with 17 bases between them. In DNA, the CDR3 is TGTGCCAGCAGCAGGGGACTTCTCGAGGAAGATACGCAGTATTTT. Protein: CASSRGLLEEDTQYF.

As DNA, the CDR3 is TGTGCCAGCAGCGTAGATCCTAGAAGGTTCTACAATGAGCAGTTCTTC. It translates to CASSVDPRRFYNEQFF. The chain joins TRBV9 to TRBJ2-1, with D unresolved. The ends were cut back, 0 bases at V and 3 bases at J, with 13 bases in the middle. This CDR3 has 16 residues. In germline, CDR1 is SGDLS, CDR2 YYNGEE. The complete variable domain, with remaining parts taken from reference TRBV9 and TRBJ2-1, reads DSGVTQTPKHLITATGQRVTLRCSPRSGDLSVYWYQQSLDQGLQFLIQYYNGEERAKGNILERFSAQQFPDLHSELNLSSLELGDSALYFCASSVDPRRFYNEQFFGPGTRLTVL.

This clonotype has at least ten counts. The V gene is TRBV5-1, the J gene TRBJ2-1; 11 bases match TRBD2. CDR1 and CDR2 (germline): SGHRS, YFSETQ. Trimming at V came to 4 bases and at J to 2 bases, leaving 5 bases not matched to a gene. CDR3 length: 16 amino acids. The CDR3 DNA reads as TGCGCCAGCAGCCCCAGTAGCGGGGGGGCCTACAATGAGCAGTTCTTC. It is translated as CASSPSSGGAYNEQFF.

The chain couples TRBV6-5 to TRBJ2-3; 8 positions match TRBD2. The germline V gene has CDR1 MNHEY and CDR2 SVGAGI. The CDR3 spans 17 residues. Trimming removed 0 bases from V and 0 bases from J; junction bases left unmatched: 5. The CDR3 loop is CASSYSSSGRSTDTQYF. The CDR3 coding sequence is TGTGCCAGCAGTTACTCGTCTAGCGGGCGTAGCACAGATACGCAGTATTTT.

J is TRBJ2-5 and V is TRBV12-3 or TRBV12-4; TRBD1 matches 8 bases. V was pared by 5 bases and J by 4 bases, with 6 bases of the junction left unmatched. The CDR3 loop spans 14 amino acids. CDR3 sequence (DNA): TGTGCCAGCAGTCAACAGGGGGGAGGAGAGACCCAGTACTTC. Protein product: CASSQQGGGETQYF.

This clonotype came up a few times. The chain has TRBV27 and TRBJ1-2, with 7 bases lining up with TRBD1. CDR3 length: 15 residues. Germline CDR1 is MNHEY and CDR2 is SMNVEV (reference sequence). The trim removed 0 bases at V and 3 bases at J, leaving 4 bases unmatched. CDR3 region: CASSLSTGNDYGYTF. CDR3 nucleotide sequence: TGTGCCAGCAGTTTATCGACAGGGAACGACTATGGCTACACCTTC.

The gene calls are TRBV19 and TRBJ2-7, with unresolved D. V was shortened by 1 base and J by 4 bases, with 8 bases between the two germline ends. The CDR3 sequence is 13 residues long. CDR1 LNHDA and CDR2 SQIVND come from the germline V gene (reference sequence). CDR3 nucleotide sequence: TGTGCCAGTAGTATAGGGGAAAATTACGAGCAGTACTTC. Protein: CASSIGENYEQYF.

The chain combines TRBV7-2 with TRBJ1-1; D uncertain. CDR1 SGHTA and CDR2 FQGNSA come from the germline V gene. CDR3 length: 14 amino acids. Trimming stripped 2 bases from V and 1 base from J, with 8 bases between. The CDR3 DNA sequence: TGTGCCAGCAGCTTATTCATGCCGAACACTGAAGCTTTCTTT. Its protein is CASSLFMPNTEAFF.